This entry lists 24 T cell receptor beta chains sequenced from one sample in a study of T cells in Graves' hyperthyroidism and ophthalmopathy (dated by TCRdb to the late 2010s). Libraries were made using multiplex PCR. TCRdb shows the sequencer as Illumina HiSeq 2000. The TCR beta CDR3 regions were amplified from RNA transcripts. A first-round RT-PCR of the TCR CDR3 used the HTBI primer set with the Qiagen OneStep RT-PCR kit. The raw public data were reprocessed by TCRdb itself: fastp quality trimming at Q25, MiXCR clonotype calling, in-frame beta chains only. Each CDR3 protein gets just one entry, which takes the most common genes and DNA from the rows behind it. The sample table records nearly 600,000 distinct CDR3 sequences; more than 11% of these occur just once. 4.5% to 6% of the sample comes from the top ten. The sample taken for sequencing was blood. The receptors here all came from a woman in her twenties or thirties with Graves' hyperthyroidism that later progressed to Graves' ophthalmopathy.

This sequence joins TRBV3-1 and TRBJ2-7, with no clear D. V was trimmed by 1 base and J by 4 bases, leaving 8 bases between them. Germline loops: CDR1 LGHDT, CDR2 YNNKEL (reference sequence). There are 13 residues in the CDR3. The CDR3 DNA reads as TGTGCCAGCAGCCAAGTAAAAGGGTACGAGCAGTACTTC. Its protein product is CASSQVKGYEQYF.

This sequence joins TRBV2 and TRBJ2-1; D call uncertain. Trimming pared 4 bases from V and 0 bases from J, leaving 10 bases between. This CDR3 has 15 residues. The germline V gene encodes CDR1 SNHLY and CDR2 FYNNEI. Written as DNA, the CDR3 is TGTGCCAGCAGTGCTGGCTACAGCTCCTACAATGAGCAGTTCTTC. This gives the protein CASSAGYSSYNEQFF.

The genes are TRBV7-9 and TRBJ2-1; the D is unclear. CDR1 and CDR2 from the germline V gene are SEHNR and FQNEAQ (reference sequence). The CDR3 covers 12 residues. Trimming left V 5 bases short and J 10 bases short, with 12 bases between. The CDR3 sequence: CASSNQVQEQFF. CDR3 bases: TGTGCCAGCAGCAACCAAGTCCAGGAGCAGTTCTTC.

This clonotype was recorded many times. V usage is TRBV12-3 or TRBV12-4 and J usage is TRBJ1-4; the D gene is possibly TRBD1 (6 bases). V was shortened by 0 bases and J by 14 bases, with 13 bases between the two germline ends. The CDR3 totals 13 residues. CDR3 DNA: TGTGCCAGCAGTTTAGCCAGGGGCCCTCATCTGTTTTTT. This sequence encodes CASSLARGPHLFF.

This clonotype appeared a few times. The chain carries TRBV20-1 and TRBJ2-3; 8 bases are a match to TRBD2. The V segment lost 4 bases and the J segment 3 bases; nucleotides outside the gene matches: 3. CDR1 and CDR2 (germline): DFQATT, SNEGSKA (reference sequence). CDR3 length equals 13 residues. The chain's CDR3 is CSAMERETDTQYF. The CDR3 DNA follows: TGCAGTGCTATGGAGCGGGAGACAGATACGCAGTATTTT.

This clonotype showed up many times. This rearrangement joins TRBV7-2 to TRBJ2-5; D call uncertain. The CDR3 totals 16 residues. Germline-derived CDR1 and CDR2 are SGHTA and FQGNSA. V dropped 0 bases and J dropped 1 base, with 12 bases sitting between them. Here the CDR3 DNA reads TGTGCCAGCAGCTTAGCGGCTAGTAAGGGCCAAGAGACCCAGTACTTC. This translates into CASSLAASKGQETQYF.

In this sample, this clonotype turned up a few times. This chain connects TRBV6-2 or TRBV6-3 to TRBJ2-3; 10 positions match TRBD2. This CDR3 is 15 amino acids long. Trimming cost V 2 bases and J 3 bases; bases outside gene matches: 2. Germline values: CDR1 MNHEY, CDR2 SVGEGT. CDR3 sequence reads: CASSYLAGATDTQYF. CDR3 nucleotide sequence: TGTGCCAGCAGTTACCTAGCGGGAGCTACAGATACGCAGTATTTT.

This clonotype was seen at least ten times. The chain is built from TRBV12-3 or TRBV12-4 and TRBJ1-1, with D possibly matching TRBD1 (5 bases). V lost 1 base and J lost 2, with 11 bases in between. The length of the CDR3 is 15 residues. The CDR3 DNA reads TGTGCCAGCAGTTTAGAGGGGACGGTAAACACTGAAGCTTTCTTT. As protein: CASSLEGTVNTEAFF.

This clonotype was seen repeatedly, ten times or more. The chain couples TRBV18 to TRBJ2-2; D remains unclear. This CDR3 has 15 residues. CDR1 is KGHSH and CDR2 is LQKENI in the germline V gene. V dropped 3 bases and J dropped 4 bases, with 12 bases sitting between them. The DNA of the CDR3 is TGTGCCAGCTCACCGATACTCCCGGTCACCGGGGAGCTGTTTTTT. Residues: CASSPILPVTGELFF. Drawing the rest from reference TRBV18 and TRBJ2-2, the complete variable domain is NAGVMQNPRHLVRRRGQEARLRCSPMKGHSHVYWYRQLPEEGLKFMVYLQKENIIDESGMPKERFSAEFPKEGPSILRIQQVVRGDSAAYFCASSPILPVTGELFFGEGSRLTVL.

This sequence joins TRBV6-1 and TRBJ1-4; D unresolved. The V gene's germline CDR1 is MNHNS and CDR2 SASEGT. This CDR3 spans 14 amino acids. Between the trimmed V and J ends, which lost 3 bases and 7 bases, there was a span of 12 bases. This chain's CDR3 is CASSDNWLGEKLFF. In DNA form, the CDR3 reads TGTGCCAGCAGTGATAATTGGTTGGGTGAAAAACTGTTTTTT.

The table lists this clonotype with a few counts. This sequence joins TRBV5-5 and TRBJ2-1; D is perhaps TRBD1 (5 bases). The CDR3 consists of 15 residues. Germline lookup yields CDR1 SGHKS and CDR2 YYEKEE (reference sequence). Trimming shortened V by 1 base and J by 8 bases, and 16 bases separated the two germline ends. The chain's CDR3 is CASSLRQIDGDEQFF. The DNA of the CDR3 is TGTGCCAGCAGCTTGAGACAGATTGATGGGGATGAGCAGTTCTTC.

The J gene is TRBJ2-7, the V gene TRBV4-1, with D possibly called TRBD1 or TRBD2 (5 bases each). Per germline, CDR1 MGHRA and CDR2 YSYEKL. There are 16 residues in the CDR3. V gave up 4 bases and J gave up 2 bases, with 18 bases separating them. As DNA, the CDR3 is TGCGCCAGCAGCCCTGGCGGGCCAGGGAGCACCTACGAGCAGTACTTC. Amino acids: CASSPGGPGSTYEQYF.

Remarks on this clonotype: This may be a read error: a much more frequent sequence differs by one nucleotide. CDR3 DNA: TGTGCCTGCAGTTACTCGGGTGAGCAGTACTTC. Translation gives CACSYSGEQYF. The chain uses TRBV6-5 and TRBJ2-7; D remains unclear. The CDR3 has 11 residues. In germline, CDR1 is MNHEY, CDR2 SVGAGI.

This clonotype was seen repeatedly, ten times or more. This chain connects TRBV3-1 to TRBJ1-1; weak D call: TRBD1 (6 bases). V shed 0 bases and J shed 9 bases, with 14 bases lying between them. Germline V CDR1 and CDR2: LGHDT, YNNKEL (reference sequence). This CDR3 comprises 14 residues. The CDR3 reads CASSQDSRGRKAFF. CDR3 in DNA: TGTGCCAGCAGCCAAGATTCCCGGGGGCGCAAAGCTTTCTTT.

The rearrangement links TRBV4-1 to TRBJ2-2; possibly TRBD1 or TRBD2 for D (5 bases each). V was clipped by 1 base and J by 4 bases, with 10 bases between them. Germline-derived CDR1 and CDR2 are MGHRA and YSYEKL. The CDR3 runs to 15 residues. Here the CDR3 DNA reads TGCGCCAGCAGCCAAGGGGCAGGGAGCACCGGGGAGCTGTTTTTT. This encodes CASSQGAGSTGELFF.

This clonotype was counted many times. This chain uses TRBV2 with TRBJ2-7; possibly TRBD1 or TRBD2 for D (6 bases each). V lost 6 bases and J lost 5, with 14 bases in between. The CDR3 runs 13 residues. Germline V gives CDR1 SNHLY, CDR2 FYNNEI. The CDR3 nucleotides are TGTGCCAGCAGCGGCTACGGGGGCGACGAGCAGTACTTC. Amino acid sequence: CASSGYGGDEQYF.

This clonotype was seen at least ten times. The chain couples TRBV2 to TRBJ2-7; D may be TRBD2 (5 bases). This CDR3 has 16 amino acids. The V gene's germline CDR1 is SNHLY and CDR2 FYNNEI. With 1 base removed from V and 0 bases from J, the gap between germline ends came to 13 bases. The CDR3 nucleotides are TGTGCCAGCAGTGAAGGTAATTTACTAGTCTCCTACGAGCAGTACTTC. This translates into CASSEGNLLVSYEQYF.

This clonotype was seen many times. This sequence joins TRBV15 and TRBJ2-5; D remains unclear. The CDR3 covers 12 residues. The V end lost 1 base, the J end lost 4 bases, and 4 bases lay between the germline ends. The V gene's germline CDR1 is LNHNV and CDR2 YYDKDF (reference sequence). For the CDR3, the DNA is TGTGCCACCAGCAGAGTTGGAGAGACCCAGTACTTC. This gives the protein CATSRVGETQYF.

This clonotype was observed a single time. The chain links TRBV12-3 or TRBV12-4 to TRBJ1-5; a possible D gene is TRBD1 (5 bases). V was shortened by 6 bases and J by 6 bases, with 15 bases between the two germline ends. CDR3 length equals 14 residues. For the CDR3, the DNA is TGTGCCAGCAGACCAGACAGATCGACTCAGCCCCAGCATTTT. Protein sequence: CASRPDRSTQPQHF.

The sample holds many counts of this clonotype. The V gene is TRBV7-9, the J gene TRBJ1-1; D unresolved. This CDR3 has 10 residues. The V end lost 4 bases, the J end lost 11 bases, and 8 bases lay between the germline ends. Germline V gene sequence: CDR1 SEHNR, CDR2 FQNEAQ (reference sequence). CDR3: CASSSYVAFF. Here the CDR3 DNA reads TGTGCCAGCAGCTCTTATGTTGCTTTCTTT. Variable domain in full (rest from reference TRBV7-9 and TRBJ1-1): DTGVSQNPRHKITKRGQNVTFRCDPISEHNRLYWYRQTLGQGPEFLTYFQNEAQLEKSRLLSDRFSAERPKGSFSTLEIQRTEQGDSAMYLCASSSYVAFFGQGTRLTVV.

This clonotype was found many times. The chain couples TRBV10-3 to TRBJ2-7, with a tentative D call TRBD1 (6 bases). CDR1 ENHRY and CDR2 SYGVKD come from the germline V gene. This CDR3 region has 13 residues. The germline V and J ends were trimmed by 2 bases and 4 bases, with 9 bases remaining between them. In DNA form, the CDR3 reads TGTGCCATCAGTGAGGGACAGATTTACGAGCAGTACTTC. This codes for CAISEGQIYEQYF.

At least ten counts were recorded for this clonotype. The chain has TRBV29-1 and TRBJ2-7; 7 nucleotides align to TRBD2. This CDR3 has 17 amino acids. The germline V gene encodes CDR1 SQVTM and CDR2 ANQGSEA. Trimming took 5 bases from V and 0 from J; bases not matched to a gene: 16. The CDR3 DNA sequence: TGCAGCGTTTCGAAGCCAGCGGGGCTTACGACCTCCTACGAGCAGTACTTC. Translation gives CSVSKPAGLTTSYEQYF.

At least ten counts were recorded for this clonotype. CDR3 nucleotide sequence: TGCGCCAGCAGCCCCGGACTCCCGGGGGAAAAACTGTTTTTT. Its translation is CASSPGLPGEKLFF. The chain links TRBV5-1 to TRBJ1-4; D is undetermined. The ends were cut back, 4 bases at V and 8 bases at J, with 15 bases in the middle. The CDR3 has 14 residues. CDR1 and CDR2 (germline): SGHRS, YFSETQ.

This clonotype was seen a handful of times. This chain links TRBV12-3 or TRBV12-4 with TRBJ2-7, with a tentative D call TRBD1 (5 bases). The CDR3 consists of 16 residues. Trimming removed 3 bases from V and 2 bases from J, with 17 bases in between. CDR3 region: CASSFNRRVSPYEQYF. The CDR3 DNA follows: TGTGCCAGCAGTTTTAACAGGAGAGTTTCCCCCTACGAGCAGTACTTC.